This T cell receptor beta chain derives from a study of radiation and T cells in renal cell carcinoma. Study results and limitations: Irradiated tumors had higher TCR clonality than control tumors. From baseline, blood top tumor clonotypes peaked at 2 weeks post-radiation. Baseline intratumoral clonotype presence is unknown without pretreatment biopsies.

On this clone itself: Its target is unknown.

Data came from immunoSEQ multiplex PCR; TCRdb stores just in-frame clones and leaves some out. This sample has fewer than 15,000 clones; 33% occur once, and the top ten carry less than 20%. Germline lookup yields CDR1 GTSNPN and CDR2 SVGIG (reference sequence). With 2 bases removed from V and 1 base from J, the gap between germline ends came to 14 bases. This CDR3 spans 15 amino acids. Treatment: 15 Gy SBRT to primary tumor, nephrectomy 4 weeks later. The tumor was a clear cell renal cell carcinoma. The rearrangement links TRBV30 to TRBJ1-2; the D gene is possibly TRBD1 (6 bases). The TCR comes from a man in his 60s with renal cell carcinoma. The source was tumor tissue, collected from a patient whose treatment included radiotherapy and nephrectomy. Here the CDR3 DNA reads TGTGCCTGGAGTATATCGGGGGGCCTTAACTATGGCTACACCTTC. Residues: CAWSISGGLNYGYTF.